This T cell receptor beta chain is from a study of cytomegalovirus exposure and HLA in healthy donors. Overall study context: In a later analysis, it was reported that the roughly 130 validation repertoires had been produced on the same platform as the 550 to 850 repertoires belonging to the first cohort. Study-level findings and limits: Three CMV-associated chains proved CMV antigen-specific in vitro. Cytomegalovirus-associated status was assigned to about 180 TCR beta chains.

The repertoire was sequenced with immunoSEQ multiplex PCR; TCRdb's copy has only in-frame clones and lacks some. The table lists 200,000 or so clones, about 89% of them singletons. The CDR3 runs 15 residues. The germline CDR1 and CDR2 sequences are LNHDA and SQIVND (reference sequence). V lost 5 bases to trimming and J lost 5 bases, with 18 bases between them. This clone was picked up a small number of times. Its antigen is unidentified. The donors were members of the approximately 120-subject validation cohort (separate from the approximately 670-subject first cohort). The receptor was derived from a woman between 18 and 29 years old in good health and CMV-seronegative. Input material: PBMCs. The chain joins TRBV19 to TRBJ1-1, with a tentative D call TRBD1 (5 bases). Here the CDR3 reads CASSEPRWGRTEAFF. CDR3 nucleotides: TGTGCCAGTAGTGAACCCCGTTGGGGGAGGACTGAAGCTTTCTTT.